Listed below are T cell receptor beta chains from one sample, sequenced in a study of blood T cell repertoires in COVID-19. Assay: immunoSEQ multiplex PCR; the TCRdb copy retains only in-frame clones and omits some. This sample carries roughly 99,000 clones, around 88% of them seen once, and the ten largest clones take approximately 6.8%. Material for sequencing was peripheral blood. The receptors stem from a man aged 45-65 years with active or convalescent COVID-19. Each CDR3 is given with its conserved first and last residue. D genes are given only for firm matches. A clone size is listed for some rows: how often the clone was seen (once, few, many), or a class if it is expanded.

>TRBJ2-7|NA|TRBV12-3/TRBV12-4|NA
CASSYRYEQYF
TGTGCCAGCAGCTACAGGTACGAGCAGTACTTC
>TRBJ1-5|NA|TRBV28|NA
CASSFLALGFSNQPQHF
TGTGCCAGCAGTTTCCTAGCCCTGGGTTTTAGCAATCAGCCCCAGCATTTT
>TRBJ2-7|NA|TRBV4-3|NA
CASSNQRGTGYEQYF
TGCGCCAGCAGCAATCAGAGGGGGACCGGGTACGAGCAGTACTTC
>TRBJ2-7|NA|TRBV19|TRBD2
CASSFLAGPDYEQYF
TGTGCCAGTAGTTTCCTAGCGGGCCCCGACTACGAGCAGTACTTC
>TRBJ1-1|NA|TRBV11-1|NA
CASSLLGLNTEAFF
TGTGCCAGCAGCTTATTGGGGCTTAACACTGAAGCTTTCTTT
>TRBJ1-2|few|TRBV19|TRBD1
CASSIVNRGHGYTF
TGTGCCAGTAGTATAGTCAACAGGGGGCATGGCTACACCTTC
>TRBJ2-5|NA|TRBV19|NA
CASSPLLTETQYF
TGTGCCAGTAGCCCACTGCTAACGGAGACCCAGTACTTC
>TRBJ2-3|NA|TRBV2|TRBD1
CASRGQGTDTQYF
TGTGCCAGCAGGGGACAGGGCACAGATACGCAGTATTTT
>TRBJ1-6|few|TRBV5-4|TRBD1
CASSLADYRGLSDSPLHF
TGTGCCAGCAGCTTGGCCGACTACAGGGGGCTCTCCGATTCACCCCTCCACTTT
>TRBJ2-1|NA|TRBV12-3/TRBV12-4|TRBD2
CASSSGLGHEQFF
TGTGCCAGCAGTTCTGGACTAGGCCATGAGCAGTTCTTC
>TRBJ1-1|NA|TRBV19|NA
CASSMGGNTEAFF
TGTGCCAGTAGTATGGGGGGGAACACTGAAGCTTTCTTT
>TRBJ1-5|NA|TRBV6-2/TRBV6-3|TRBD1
CASSYQGTADQPQHF
TGTGCCAGCAGTTACCAGGGGACAGCTGATCAGCCCCAGCATTTT
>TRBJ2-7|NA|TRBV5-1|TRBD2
CASSSGLAGVFSYEQYF
TGCGCCAGCAGCTCGGGACTAGCGGGAGTCTTCTCCTACGAGCAGTACTTC
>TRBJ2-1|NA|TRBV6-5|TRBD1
CASSYLQGKNEQFF
TGTGCCAGCAGTTACTTACAGGGGAAGAATGAGCAGTTCTTC
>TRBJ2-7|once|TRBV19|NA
CASRQDRDTYEQYF
TGTGCCAGTAGGCAGGACCGGGACACATACGAGCAGTACTTC
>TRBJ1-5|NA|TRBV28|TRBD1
CASSFGTGGFGNQPQHF
TGTGCCAGCAGTTTTGGGACAGGGGGATTTGGCAATCAGCCCCAGCATTTT
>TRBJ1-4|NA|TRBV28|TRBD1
CASSTKRQGTNEKLFF
TGTGCCAGCAGTACCAAACGACAGGGGACTAATGAAAAACTGTTTTTT
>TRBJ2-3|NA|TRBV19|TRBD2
CASTQLAGGPGDTQYF
TGTGCCAGTACCCAACTAGCGGGAGGGCCAGGAGATACGCAGTATTTT
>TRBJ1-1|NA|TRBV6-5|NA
CASSRPGHEAFF
TGTGCCAGCAGTCGTCCGGGACATGAAGCTTTCTTT
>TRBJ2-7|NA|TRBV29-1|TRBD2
CSVFGSSGGWKGYEQYF
TGCAGCGTTTTTGGGTCTAGCGGAGGATGGAAAGGGTACGAGCAGTACTTC
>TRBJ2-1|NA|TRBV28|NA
CASSKTENYNEQFF
TGTGCCAGCAGTAAGACAGAAAATTACAATGAGCAGTTCTTC
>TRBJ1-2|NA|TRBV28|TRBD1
CASSQTGGRYGYTF
TGTGCCAGCAGTCAAACAGGGGGCCGTTATGGCTACACCTTC
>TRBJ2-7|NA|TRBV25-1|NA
CASSEVGGPYEQYF
TGTGCCAGCAGTGAAGTTGGCGGTCCCTACGAGCAGTACTTC
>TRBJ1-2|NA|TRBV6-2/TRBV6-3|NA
CASSPRQPTNYGYTF
TGTGCCAGCAGCCCGAGACAACCCACTAACTATGGCTACACCTTC
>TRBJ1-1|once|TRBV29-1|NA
CSGMTEPMNTEAFF
TGCAGCGGCATGACAGAGCCCATGAACACTGAAGCTTTCTTT
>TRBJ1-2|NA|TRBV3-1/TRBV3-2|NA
CASSPQRNYGYTF
TGTGCCAGCAGTCCGCAGAGGAACTATGGCTACACCTTC
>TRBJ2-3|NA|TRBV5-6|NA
CASSLELATDTQYF
TGTGCCAGCAGCTTGGAACTAGCCACAGATACGCAGTATTTT
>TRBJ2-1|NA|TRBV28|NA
CASSDPPQRVSSYNEQFF
TGTGCCAGCAGCGACCCACCCCAGAGGGTGAGCTCCTACAATGAGCAGTTCTTC
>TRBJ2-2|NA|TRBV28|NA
CASSLSRWGEPEGELFF
TGTGCCAGCAGTTTATCTCGTTGGGGGGAACCCGAAGGGGAGCTGTTTTTT
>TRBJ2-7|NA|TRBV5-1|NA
CASSLAGRAYEQYF
TGCGCCAGCAGCTTGGCGGGTAGAGCCTACGAGCAGTACTTC
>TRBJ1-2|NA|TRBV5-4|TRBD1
CASSLRQGDGGYTF
TGTGCCAGCAGCCTTAGACAGGGGGACGGTGGCTACACCTTC
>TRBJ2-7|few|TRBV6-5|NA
CASSPGQGGYEQYF
TGTGCCAGCAGCCCCGGACAGGGAGGGTACGAGCAGTACTTC
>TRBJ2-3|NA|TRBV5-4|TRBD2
CASSMGLAGDSSTDTQYF
TGTGCCAGCAGCATGGGACTAGCGGGAGATTCTAGCACAGATACGCAGTATTTT
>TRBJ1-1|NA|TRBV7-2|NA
CASSFLGQNTEAFF
TGTGCCAGCAGCTTCCTCGGACAGAACACTGAAGCTTTCTTT
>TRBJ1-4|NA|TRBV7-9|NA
CASSRGTSTNEKLFF
TGTGCCAGCAGCAGAGGGACATCAACTAATGAAAAACTGTTTTTT
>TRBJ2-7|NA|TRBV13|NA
CASSLGSGAGEQYF
TGTGCCAGCAGCTTAGGGTCGGGAGCGGGCGAGCAGTACTTC
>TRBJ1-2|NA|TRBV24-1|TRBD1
CATSDRAGGDYGYTF
TGTGCCACCAGTGATCGGGCAGGGGGAGACTATGGCTACACCTTC
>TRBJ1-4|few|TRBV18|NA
CASSLQGPTNEKLFF
TGTGCCAGCTCACTACAGGGCCCGACTAATGAAAAACTGTTTTTT
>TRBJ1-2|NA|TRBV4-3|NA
CASSQVFPGVGGYTF
TGCGCCAGCAGCCAAGTGTTTCCAGGGGTAGGTGGCTACACCTTC
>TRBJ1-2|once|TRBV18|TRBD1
CASSPQGTGEAYGYTF
TGTGCCAGCTCACCCCAAGGGACAGGGGAAGCCTATGGCTACACCTTC
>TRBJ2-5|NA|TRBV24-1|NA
CATSEDDRTQETQYF
TGTGCCACCAGTGAAGACGACAGGACCCAAGAGACCCAGTACTTC
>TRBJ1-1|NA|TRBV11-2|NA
CASSLQRGRMAFF
TGTGCCAGCAGCTTACAGCGGGGAAGAATGGCTTTCTTT
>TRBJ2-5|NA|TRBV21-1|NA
CASSKGGRTGQETQYF
TGTGCCAGCAGCAAAGGAGGGCGGACTGGGCAAGAGACCCAGTACTTC
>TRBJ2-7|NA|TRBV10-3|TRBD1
CAISEFLDRITYEQYF
TGTGCCATCAGTGAGTTTTTGGACAGGATAACCTACGAGCAGTACTTC
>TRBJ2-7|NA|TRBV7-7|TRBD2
CASSLDGAGGYEQYF
TGTGCTAGCAGCTTAGATGGAGCGGGAGGCTACGAGCAGTACTTC
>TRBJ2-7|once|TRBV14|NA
CASRRDKSYEQYF
TGTGCCAGCAGAAGGGACAAGTCTTACGAGCAGTACTTC
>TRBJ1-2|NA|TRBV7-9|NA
CASSLEGALGYTF
TGTGCCAGCAGCTTAGAAGGGGCTCTTGGCTACACCTTC
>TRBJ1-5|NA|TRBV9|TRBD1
CASSVGQGVGQPQHF
TGTGCCAGCAGCGTAGGACAGGGGGTCGGTCAGCCCCAGCATTTT
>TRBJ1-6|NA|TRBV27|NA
CASSLNSRFSYNSPLHF
TGTGCCAGCAGTTTAAACAGTAGATTCTCCTATAATTCACCCCTCCACTTT
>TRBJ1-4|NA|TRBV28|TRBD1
CASSLSLQGDEKLFF
TGTGCCAGCAGTTTAAGTTTACAGGGGGATGAAAAACTGTTTTTT
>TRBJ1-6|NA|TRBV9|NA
CASSVAMEAYSNSPLHF
TGTGCCAGCAGCGTAGCTATGGAGGCCTACAGTAATTCACCCCTCCACTTT
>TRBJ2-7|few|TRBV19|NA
CASSNNRRSGRSSYEQYF
TGTGCCAGTAGTAACAACCGACGCAGCGGGCGGAGCTCCTACGAGCAGTACTTC
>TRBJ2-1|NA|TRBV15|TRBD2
CATSTSSGRAEPYNEQFF
TGTGCCACCAGCACCTCGAGCGGGAGGGCCGAACCCTACAATGAGCAGTTCTTC
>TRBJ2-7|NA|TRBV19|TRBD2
CASSMLAGETEQYF
TGTGCCAGTAGTATGCTGGCGGGAGAAACCGAGCAGTACTTC
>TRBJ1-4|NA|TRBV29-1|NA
CSVWGDEKLFF
TGCAGCGTTTGGGGGGACGAAAAACTGTTTTTT
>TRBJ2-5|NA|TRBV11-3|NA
CASSLGLGSGETQYF
TGTGCCAGCAGCTTAGGACTAGGGTCGGGAGAGACCCAGTACTTC
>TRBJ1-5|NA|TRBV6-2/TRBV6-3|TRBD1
CASSYSVDGGFNRGDQPQHF
TGTGCCAGCAGTTACTCGGTAGATGGGGGATTTAACAGGGGAGATCAGCCCCAGCATTTT
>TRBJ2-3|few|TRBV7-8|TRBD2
CASSLRAGEADTQYF
TGTGCCAGCAGCTTGAGAGCGGGAGAGGCAGATACGCAGTATTTT
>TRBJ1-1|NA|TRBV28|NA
CASSLSLGAHTEAFF
TGTGCCAGCAGTTTATCTCTGGGGGCGCACACTGAAGCTTTCTTT
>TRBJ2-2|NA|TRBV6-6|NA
CASSLQGTLTGELFF
TGTGCCAGCAGTTTACAGGGTACCCTGACCGGGGAGCTGTTTTTT